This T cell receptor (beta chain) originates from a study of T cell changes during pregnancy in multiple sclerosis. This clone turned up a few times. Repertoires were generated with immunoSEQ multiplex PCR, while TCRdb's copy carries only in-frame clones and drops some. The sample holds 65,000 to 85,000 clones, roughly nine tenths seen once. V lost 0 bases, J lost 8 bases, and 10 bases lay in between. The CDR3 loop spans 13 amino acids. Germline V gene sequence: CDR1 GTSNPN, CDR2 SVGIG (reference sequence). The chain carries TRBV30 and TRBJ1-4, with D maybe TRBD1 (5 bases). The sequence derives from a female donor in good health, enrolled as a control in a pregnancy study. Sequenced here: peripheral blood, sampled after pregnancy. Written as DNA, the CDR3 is TGTGCCTGGAGTGTAGGCGGGGGAGAAAAACTGTTTTTT. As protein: CAWSVGGGEKLFF.